The TCR beta chain under discussion was sequenced for a study of human T cells and chemical hapten exposure. Time point noted: patch test 2, 6 weeks after DPC sensitization. Treatment specified: therapeutic diphenylcyclopropenone sensitization with weekly scalp DPC. Blood draws came before every patch-test application. Whole blood that had not been fractionated was the source of extracted total RNA. Original processing notes: Sample-level TCR yields exhibited a median of 95,638, with a range of about 23,224 to 690,600. TCRdb fed the RACE reads into MiXCR, producing one record per CDR3 protein. None of the V and J calls come from the authors' own analysis; TCRdb made them. The sample carries 95,000 or so distinct CDR3 sequences, over 9.5% recorded once. This CDR3 has 13 amino acids. Germline CDR1 LNHDA, CDR2 SQIVND (reference sequence). With 7 bases removed from V and 3 bases from J, the gap between germline ends came to 10 bases.

Sequencing used whole blood, obtained in connection with sensitization to the hapten diphenylcyclopropenone (DPC). The receptor was isolated from a woman aged 40-49 years with alopecia areata. Some clones in this sample may be carry-over from other donors' samples. The V call is TRBV19, the J call TRBJ1-5; D may be TRBD1 (5 bases). The DNA for the CDR3 is TGTGCCAGTACAGGGAACTCCAATCAGCCCCAGCATTTT. Encoded protein: CASTGNSNQPQHF.